These 2 T cell receptor beta chains were sequenced from one sample in a study of shared clonotypes between healthy human individuals. Method: immunoSEQ multiplex PCR; TCRdb's copy keeps in-frame clones and lacks some. The data show 1.4 million to 1.5 million clones, more than 95% seen once. The material sequenced was naive CD4+ T cells sorted from blood. Subset of the sample: CD45RA+ positively selected. Source of these receptors: a man aged 25-45 years in good health.

On this clone: This same CDR3 is encoded by further DNA sequences in the sample. The rearrangement joins TRBV15 to TRBJ2-3; D remains ambiguous. Between the trimmed V and J ends, which lost 0 bases and 5 bases, there was a span of 6 bases. CDR1 and CDR2 from the germline V gene are LNHNV and YYDKDF (reference sequence). The length of the CDR3 is 13 residues. CDR3 nucleotide sequence: TGTGCCACCAGCAGAGATCCCGGAGATACGCAGTATTTT. Amino acid sequence: CATSRDPGDTQYF.

The V gene is TRBV28, the J gene TRBJ2-1, with D possibly being TRBD1 or TRBD2 (6 bases each). Germline loops: CDR1 MDHEN, CDR2 SYDVKM. Trimming removed 8 bases from V and 8 bases from J, with 19 bases in between. The CDR3 consists of 14 residues. The CDR3 loop is CASAGSPRGHEQFF. In DNA, the CDR3 is TGTGCCAGCGCGGGGAGCCCCAGGGGCCATGAGCAGTTCTTC.